The 8 T cell receptor beta chains below all came from one sample that was sequenced in a study of blood T cell repertoires in COVID-19. The assay was immunoSEQ multiplex PCR, and TCRdb's table has in-frame clones only and misses some. This sample has about 60,000 clones, with just under 80% found just once. The source material was peripheral blood. All receptors derive from a human donor in a cohort sampled during active COVID-19.

V and J are TRBV5-5 and TRBJ2-6; a possible D gene is TRBD1 (5 bases). The CDR3 spans 15 residues. The germline gives CDR1 SGHKS, CDR2 YYEKEE (reference sequence). V dropped 4 bases and J dropped 0 bases, with 8 bases sitting between them. The CDR3 DNA reads TGTGCCAGCAGCCGACAGAACTCTGGGGCCAACGTCCTGACTTTC. This sequence encodes CASSRQNSGANVLTF.

This chain connects TRBV24-1 to TRBJ2-1, with 7 positions matching TRBD2. J gave up 2 bases and V 7 bases, and 7 bases lay outside the gene matches. The CDR3 length is 15 residues. The germline gives CDR1 KGHDR, CDR2 SFDVKD. CDR3 sequence (DNA): TGTGCCACCAGATCTAGCGGAACACCCTACAATGAGCAGTTCTTC. It encodes CATRSSGTPYNEQFF.

This clone was recorded once. J is TRBJ2-3 and V is TRBV7-9; possible D gene TRBD1, 6 bases. V lost 4 bases to trimming and J lost 1 base, with 18 bases between them. The germline gives CDR1 SEHNR, CDR2 FQNEAQ (reference sequence). The CDR3 spans 17 residues. CDR3 coding DNA: TGTGCCAGCAGCTACAGCAGGGGATCCGGCGGCACAGATACGCAGTATTTT. It yields the protein CASSYSRGSGGTDTQYF.

The V and J genes are TRBV12-3 or TRBV12-4 and TRBJ1-2; D gene uncertain. CDR3 length equals 13 residues. The V end lost 3 bases, the J end lost 10 bases, and 15 bases lay between the germline ends. DNA of the CDR3: TGTGCCAGCAGTTTCGGAACGGAGAACTTCTACACCTTC. This encodes CASSFGTENFYTF.

The chain joins TRBV6-5 to TRBJ2-2, with unresolved D. The CDR3 is 12 amino acids. Germline assignment: CDR1 MNHEY and CDR2 SVGAGI. The CDR3 loop reads CGITRNTGELFF. DNA for the CDR3: TGTGGCATTACAAGGAACACCGGGGAGCTGTTTTTT.

The chain is built from TRBV18 and TRBJ1-2; D might be TRBD1 (5 bases). V gave up 3 bases and J gave up 4 bases, with 15 bases separating them. CDR1 is KGHSH and CDR2 is LQKENI in the germline V gene. The CDR3 extends over 15 amino acids. The CDR3, as DNA: TGTGCCAGCTCACCCGATCCCGGGGGGGTCTATGGCTACACCTTC. Protein sequence: CASSPDPGGVYGYTF.

The V gene is TRBV5-1, the J gene TRBJ1-2; 8 bases are a match to TRBD1. This CDR3 region has 16 residues. J lost 7 bases, V lost 5 bases, and 16 bases had no gene match. From germline, CDR1 is SGHRS and CDR2 YFSETQ. CDR3 sequence: CASRASTGGNWGGYTF. The CDR3 DNA follows: TGCGCCAGCAGGGCTTCTACAGGGGGAAACTGGGGTGGCTACACCTTC.

Concerning this clone itself: The identical CDR3 is also encoded by other nucleotide sequences in the sample. J is TRBJ1-5 and V is TRBV12-3 or TRBV12-4; a possible D gene is TRBD1 (5 bases). Trimming took 6 bases from V and 4 from J, leaving 10 bases between them. The CDR3 length is 13 residues. CDR3 in amino acids: CASRRRGNQPQHF. DNA for the CDR3: TGTGCCAGCAGGCGACGGGGGAATCAGCCCCAGCATTTT.